This T cell receptor (beta chain) was found in a study of post-analysis software for immune sequencing data. Study information: Several disease courses (relapsing-remitting, secondary progressive and progressive-relapsing) of multiple sclerosis were included.

This clonotype was found a few times. Its specificity is unknown. Germline V gene lookup returns CDR1 LNHNV and CDR2 YYDKDF (reference sequence). The CDR3 is 14 amino acids. Trimming removed 5 bases at V and 5 bases at J, with 15 bases between. Study-level findings and limits: Four to six TRBV segments were significantly more frequent in patients than in controls. TRBV5-6, TRBV5-1 and TRBV20-1 were among these segments. Those with multiple sclerosis, the patient group, showed significantly lower normalized Chao1 diversity than controls.

Unique molecular identifiers tagged the TCR beta cDNA libraries. TCRdb analysed the PCR reads with MiXCR anew, one entry per CDR3 protein. The sample holds about 770,000 distinct CDR3 sequences, about 43% seen once. This TCR was recovered from a girl under 18 with multiple sclerosis. Sequenced sample: blood. This sequence joins TRBV15 and TRBJ1-2, with D possibly matching TRBD1 (5 bases). CDR3 bases: TGTGCCACCAGCTCCCCTGGGGGATTTTATGGCTACACCTTC. Translated: CATSSPGGFYGYTF.